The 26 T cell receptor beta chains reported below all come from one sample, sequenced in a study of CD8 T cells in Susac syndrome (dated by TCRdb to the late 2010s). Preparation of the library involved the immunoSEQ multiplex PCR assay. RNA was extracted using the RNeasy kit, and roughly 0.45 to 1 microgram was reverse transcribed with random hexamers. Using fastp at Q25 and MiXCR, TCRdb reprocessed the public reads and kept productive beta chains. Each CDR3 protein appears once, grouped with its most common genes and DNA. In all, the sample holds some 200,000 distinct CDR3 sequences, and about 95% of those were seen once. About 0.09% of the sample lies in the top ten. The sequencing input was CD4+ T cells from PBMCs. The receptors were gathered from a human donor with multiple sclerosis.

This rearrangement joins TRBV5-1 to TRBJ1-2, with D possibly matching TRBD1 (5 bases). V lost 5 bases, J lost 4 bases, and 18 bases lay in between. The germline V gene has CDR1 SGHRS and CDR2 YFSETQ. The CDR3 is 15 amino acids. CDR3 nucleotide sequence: TGCGCCAGCAGAACCCAGGGTTCTTCGATCTATGGCTACACCTTC. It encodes CASRTQGSSIYGYTF.

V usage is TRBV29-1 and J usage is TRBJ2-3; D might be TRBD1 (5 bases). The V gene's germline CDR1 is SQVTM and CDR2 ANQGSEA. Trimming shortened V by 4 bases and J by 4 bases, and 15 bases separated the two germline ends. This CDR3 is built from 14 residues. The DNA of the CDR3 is TGCAGCGTTGGGGCAGGGCGGAATTCAGATACGCAGTATTTT. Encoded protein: CSVGAGRNSDTQYF.

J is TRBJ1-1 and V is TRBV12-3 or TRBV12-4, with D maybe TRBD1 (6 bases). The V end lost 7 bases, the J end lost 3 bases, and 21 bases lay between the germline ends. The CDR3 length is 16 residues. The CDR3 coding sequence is TGTGCCAGCACCCCAATGGGGGGGCGTCTGGACACTGAAGCTTTCTTT. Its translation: CASTPMGGRLDTEAFF.

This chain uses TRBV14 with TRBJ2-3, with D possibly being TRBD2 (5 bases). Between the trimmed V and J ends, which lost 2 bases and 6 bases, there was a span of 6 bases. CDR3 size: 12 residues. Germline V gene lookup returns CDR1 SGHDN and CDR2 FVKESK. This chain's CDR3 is CASSQSGDTQYF. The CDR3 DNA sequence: TGTGCCAGCAGCCAATCGGGGGATACGCAGTATTTT. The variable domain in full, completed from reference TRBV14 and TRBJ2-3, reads EAGVTQFPSHSVIEKGQTVTLRCDPISGHDNLYWYRRVMGKEIKFLLHFVKESKQDESGMPNNRFLAERTGGTYSTLKVQPAELEDSGVYFCASSQSGDTQYFGPGTRLTVL.

CDR3 nucleotide sequence: TGCAGTGCCCAAAAAGGCGAGGGGAGAACTGAAGCTTTCTTT. It yields the protein CSAQKGEGRTEAFF. The chain carries TRBV20-1 and TRBJ1-1; weak D call: TRBD1 (5 bases). Germline CDR1 reads DFQATT; CDR2 reads SNEGSKA (reference sequence). The CDR3 loop spans 14 amino acids. Trimming removed 6 bases from V and 5 bases from J, with 19 bases in between.

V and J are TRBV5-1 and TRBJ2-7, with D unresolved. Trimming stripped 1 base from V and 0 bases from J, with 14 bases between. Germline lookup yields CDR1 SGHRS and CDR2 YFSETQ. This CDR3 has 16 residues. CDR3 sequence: CASSLSFRRSSYEQYF. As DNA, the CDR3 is TGCGCCAGCAGCTTGTCTTTCCGCAGGAGCTCCTACGAGCAGTACTTC.

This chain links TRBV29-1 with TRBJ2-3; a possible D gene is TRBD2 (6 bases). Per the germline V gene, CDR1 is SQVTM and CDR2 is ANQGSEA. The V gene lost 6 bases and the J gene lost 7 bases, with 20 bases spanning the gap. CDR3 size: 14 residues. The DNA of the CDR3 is TGCAGCGTCACCGGGGGAGGAAGGGCTCATACGCAGTATTTT. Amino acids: CSVTGGGRAHTQYF.

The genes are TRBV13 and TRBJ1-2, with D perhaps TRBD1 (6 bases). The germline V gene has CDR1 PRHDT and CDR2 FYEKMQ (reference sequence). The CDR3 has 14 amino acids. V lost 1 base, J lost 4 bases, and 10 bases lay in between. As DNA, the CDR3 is TGTGCCAGCAGCTTAGAGGGGGTGCGCTATGGCTACACCTTC. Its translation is CASSLEGVRYGYTF.

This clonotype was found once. CDR3: CASSASGRVTGELFF. The CDR3 bases are TGTGCCAGCAGCGCAAGCGGGAGGGTCACCGGGGAGCTGTTTTTT. The gene calls are TRBV9 and TRBJ2-2; TRBD2 agrees at 10 bases. Germline V CDR1 and CDR2: SGDLS, YYNGEE. Trimming at V came to 3 bases and at J to 4 bases, leaving 3 bases not matched to a gene. The CDR3 loop spans 15 amino acids.

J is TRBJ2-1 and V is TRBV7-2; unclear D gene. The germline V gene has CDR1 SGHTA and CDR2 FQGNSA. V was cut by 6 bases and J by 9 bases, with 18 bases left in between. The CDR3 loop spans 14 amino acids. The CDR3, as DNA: TGTGCCAGCAGGGTGAATCGACTCTCCCGTGAGCAGTTCTTC. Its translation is CASRVNRLSREQFF.

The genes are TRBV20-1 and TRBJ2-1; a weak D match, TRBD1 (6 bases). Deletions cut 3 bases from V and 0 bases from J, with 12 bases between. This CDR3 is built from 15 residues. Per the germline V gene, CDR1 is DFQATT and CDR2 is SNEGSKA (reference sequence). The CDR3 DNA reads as TGCAGTGCTAGGAGGACAGCGAGCTCCTACAATGAGCAGTTCTTC. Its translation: CSARRTASSYNEQFF.

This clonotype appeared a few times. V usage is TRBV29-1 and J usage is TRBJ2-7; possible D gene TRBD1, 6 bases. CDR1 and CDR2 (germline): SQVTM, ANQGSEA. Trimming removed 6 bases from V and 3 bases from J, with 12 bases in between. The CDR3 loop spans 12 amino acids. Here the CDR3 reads CSVRQDLYEQYF. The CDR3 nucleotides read TGCAGCGTGCGACAGGACCTCTACGAGCAGTACTTC.

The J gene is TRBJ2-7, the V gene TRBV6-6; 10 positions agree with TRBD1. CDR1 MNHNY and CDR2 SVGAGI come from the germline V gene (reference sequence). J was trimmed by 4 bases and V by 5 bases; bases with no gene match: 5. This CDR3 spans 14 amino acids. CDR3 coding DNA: TGTGCCAGCAGTACGGGACAGGGGTTATACGAGCAGTACTTC. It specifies CASSTGQGLYEQYF.

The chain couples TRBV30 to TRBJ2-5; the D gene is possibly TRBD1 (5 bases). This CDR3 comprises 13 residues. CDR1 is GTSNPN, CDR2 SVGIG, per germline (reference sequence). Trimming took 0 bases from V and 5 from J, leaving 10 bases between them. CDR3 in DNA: TGTGCCTGGAGTGTATCGACAGTTGAGACCCAGTACTTC. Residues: CAWSVSTVETQYF.

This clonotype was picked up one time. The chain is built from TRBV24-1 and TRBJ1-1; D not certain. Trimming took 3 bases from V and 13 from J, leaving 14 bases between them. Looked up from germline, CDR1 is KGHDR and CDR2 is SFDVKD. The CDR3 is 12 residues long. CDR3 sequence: CATSDPHEGVFF. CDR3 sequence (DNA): TGTGCCACCAGTGATCCACACGAGGGAGTTTTCTTT.

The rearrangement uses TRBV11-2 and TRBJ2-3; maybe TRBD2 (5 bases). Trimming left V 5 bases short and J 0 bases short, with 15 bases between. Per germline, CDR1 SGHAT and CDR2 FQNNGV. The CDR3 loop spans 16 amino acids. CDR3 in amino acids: CASSGQWASSTDTQYF. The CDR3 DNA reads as TGTGCCAGCAGCGGCCAGTGGGCTAGCAGCACAGATACGCAGTATTTT. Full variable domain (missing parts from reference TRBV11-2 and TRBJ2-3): EAGVAQSPRYKIIEKRQSVAFWCNPISGHATLYWYQQILGQGPKLLIQFQNNGVVDDSQLPKDRFSAERLKGVDSTLKIQPAKLEDSAVYLCASSGQWASSTDTQYFGPGTRLTVL.

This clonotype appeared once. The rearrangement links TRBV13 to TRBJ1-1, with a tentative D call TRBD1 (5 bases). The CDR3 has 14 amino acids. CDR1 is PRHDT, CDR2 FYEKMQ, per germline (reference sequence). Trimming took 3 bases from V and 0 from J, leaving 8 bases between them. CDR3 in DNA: TGTGCCAGCAGCTTCCGGGGGGTGAACACTGAAGCTTTCTTT. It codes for CASSFRGVNTEAFF.

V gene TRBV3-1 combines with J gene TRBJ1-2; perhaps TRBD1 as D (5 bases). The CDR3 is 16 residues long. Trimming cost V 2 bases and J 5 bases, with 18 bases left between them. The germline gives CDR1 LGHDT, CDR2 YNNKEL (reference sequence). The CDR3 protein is CASSQRPSGRGYGYTF. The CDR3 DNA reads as TGTGCCAGCAGCCAACGCCCTTCGGGGAGGGGATATGGCTACACCTTC. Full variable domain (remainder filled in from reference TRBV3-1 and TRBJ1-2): DTAVSQTPKYLVTQMGNDKSIKCEQNLGHDTMYWYKQDSKKFLKIMFSYNNKELIINETVPNRFSPKSPDKAHLNLHINSLELGDSAVYFCASSQRPSGRGYGYTFGSGTRLTVV.

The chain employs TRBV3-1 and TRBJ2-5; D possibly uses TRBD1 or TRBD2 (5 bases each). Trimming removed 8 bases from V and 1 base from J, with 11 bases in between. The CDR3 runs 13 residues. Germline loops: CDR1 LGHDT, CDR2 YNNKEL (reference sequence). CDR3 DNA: TGTGCCAGCGGAACAGGACTCCAAGAGACCCAGTACTTC. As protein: CASGTGLQETQYF.

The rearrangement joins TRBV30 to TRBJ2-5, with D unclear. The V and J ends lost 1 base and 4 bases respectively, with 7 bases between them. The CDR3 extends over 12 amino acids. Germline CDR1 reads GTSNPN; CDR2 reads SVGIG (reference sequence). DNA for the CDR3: TGTGCCTGGAGTGCGGGCGTAGAGACCCAGTACTTC. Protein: CAWSAGVETQYF.

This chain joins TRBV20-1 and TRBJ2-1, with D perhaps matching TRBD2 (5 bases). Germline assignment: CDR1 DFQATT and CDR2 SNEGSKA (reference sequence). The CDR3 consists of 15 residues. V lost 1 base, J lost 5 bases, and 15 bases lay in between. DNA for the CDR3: TGCAGTGCTAGAGCCGCGGGCCTAGCAGACAATGAGCAGTTCTTC. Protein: CSARAAGLADNEQFF.

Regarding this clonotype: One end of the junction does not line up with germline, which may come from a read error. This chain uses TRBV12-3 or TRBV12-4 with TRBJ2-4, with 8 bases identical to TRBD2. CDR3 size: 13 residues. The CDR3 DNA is TGTGCCAGCAGTGTAGCGGGAACAAACATTCAGTACTTC. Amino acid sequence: CASSVAGTNIQYF.

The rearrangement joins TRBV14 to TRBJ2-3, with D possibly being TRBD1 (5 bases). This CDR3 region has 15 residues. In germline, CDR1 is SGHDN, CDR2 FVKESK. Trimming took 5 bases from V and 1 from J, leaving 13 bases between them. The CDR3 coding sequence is TGTGCCAGCAGCTTTCAGGGATGGGGCACAGATACGCAGTATTTT. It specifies CASSFQGWGTDTQYF.

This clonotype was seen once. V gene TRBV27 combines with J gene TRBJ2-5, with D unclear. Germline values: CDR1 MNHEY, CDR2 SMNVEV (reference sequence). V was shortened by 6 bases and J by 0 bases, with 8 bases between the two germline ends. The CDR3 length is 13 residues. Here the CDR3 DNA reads TGTGCCAGCAGGCCAACGTACCAAGAGACCCAGTACTTC. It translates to CASRPTYQETQYF.

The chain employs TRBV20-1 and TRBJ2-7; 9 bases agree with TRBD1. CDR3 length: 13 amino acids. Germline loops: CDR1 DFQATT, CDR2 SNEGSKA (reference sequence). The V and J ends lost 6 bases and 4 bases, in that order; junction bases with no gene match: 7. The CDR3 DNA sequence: TGCAGTGCCGTAACGACAGGGGGTTACGAGCAGTACTTC. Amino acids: CSAVTTGGYEQYF.

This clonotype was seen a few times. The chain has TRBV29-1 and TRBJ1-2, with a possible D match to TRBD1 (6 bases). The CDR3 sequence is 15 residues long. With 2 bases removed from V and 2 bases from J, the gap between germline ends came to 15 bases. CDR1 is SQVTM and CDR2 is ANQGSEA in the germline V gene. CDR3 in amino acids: CSVENSGDRNYGYTF. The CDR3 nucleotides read TGCAGCGTTGAAAACTCCGGAGACAGGAACTATGGCTACACCTTC.